Listed here are 21 T cell receptor beta chains from one sample, sequenced in a study of Graves' ophthalmopathy and Graves' hyperthyroidism. RNA transcripts were the source from which TCR beta CDR3 regions were amplified. First-round RT-PCR used HTBI primers; second-round multiplex PCR followed. TCRdb recomputed calls from the multiplex PCR reads with MiXCR, one row per CDR3 protein. Of 300,000 to 450,000 distinct CDR3 sequences listed, about 17% are singletons. The sample comprised peripheral blood. These receptors were taken from an adult woman with stable Graves' hyperthyroidism.

This clonotype was counted a single time. The chain has TRBV11-2 and TRBJ2-7, with 13 bases lining up with TRBD2. The germline V gene has CDR1 SGHAT and CDR2 FQNNGV. CDR3 length: 16 residues. The J segment lost 4 bases and the V segment lost 5 bases, leaving 8 bases of the junction unmatched. The CDR3 coding sequence is TGTGCCAGCAGCAGGACTAGCGGGAGACAGTTTTACGAGCAGTACTTC. This sequence encodes CASSRTSGRQFYEQYF. Together with reference TRBV11-2 and TRBJ2-7, the CDR3 gives the full variable domain: EAGVAQSPRYKIIEKRQSVAFWCNPISGHATLYWYQQILGQGPKLLIQFQNNGVVDDSQLPKDRFSAERLKGVDSTLKIQPAKLEDSAVYLCASSRTSGRQFYEQYFGPGTRLTVT.

This clonotype was counted many times. This sequence joins TRBV6-5 and TRBJ2-5; 9 bases fit TRBD1. V gave up 6 bases and J gave up 4 bases; unmatched junction bases: 3. The CDR3 is 13 residues long. In germline, CDR1 is MNHEY, CDR2 SVGAGI. The CDR3 DNA follows: TGTGCCAGCAGGCGACAGGGGGGAGAGACCCAGTACTTC. It encodes CASRRQGGETQYF.

At least ten counts were recorded for this clonotype. The chain joins TRBV10-3 to TRBJ2-5, with TRBD2 matching over 12 bases. The CDR3 is made up of 16 amino acids. In germline, CDR1 is ENHRY, CDR2 SYGVKD. V was pared by 3 bases and J by 2 bases, with 4 bases of the junction left unmatched. CDR3: CAISDVLAGGQETQYF. Written as DNA, the CDR3 is TGTGCCATCAGTGATGTACTAGCGGGAGGACAAGAGACCCAGTACTTC.

This clonotype appeared many times. The chain recombines TRBV3-1 with TRBJ1-2; D remains ambiguous. V dropped 0 bases and J dropped 5 bases, with 22 bases sitting between them. Germline V gene sequence: CDR1 LGHDT, CDR2 YNNKEL (reference sequence). The CDR3 contains 18 residues. The CDR3 nucleotides are TGTGCCAGCAGCCAAGACGTGGTGGAAAGGGCAGCACATTATGGCTACACCTTC. It yields the protein CASSQDVVERAAHYGYTF.

Many counts were recorded for this clonotype. V is TRBV6-2 or TRBV6-3 and J is TRBJ2-7; 15 bases line up with TRBD2. The CDR3 is made up of 18 amino acids. Germline V gene data show CDR1 as MNHEY and CDR2 as SVGEGT. After removal of 3 bases from V and 2 bases from J, the junction contained 8 bases not matched to a gene. The CDR3 bases are TGTGCCAGCAGTTATCCCCCGGGACTAGCGGGAGGCACCTACGAGCAGTACTTC. This sequence encodes CASSYPPGLAGGTYEQYF.

The chain recombines TRBV12-3 or TRBV12-4 with TRBJ1-3, with D unresolved. The ends were cut back, 7 bases at V and 0 bases at J, with 16 bases in the middle. The CDR3 spans 16 residues. The CDR3: CASTPSWSNSGNTIYF. The CDR3 bases are TGTGCCAGCACCCCTAGTTGGTCCAACTCTGGAAACACCATATATTTT.

This clonotype was recorded many times. The gene calls are TRBV7-2 and TRBJ2-5, with D possibly matching TRBD2 (6 bases). V was pared by 2 bases and J by 7 bases, with 14 bases between. Germline CDR1 SGHTA, CDR2 FQGNSA. The length of the CDR3 is 14 residues. CDR3 bases: TGTGCCAGCAGCTTATCGGGGACTGGAGGGACCCAGTACTTC. It yields the protein CASSLSGTGGTQYF. Filled out from reference TRBV7-2 and TRBJ2-5, the complete variable domain reads GAGVSQSPSNKVTEKGKDVELRCDPISGHTALYWYRQSLGQGLEFLIYFQGNSAPDKSGLPSDRFSAERTGGSVSTLTIQRTQQEDSAVYLCASSLSGTGGTQYFGPGTRLLVL.

This clonotype was counted at least ten times. The V and J genes are TRBV7-2 and TRBJ2-5; D unclear. Trimming pared 5 bases from V and 2 bases from J, leaving 15 bases between. The V gene's germline CDR1 is SGHTA and CDR2 FQGNSA. The CDR3 has 15 amino acids. The CDR3 DNA sequence: TGTGCCAGCAGCCCCCTGAGAAAGGTTCAAGAGACCCAGTACTTC. Protein sequence: CASSPLRKVQETQYF.

This clonotype was counted many times. The chain employs TRBV12-3 or TRBV12-4 and TRBJ2-7, with a tentative D call TRBD1 (6 bases). Trimming took 4 bases from V and 0 from J, leaving 16 bases between them. The CDR3 runs 16 residues. CDR3 protein: CASSSRRTESSYEQYF. CDR3 DNA: TGTGCCAGCAGTTCCCGGAGGACAGAGAGCTCCTACGAGCAGTACTTC.

V usage is TRBV6-1 and J usage is TRBJ1-2; TRBD1 matches at 9 bases. Per the germline V gene, CDR1 is MNHNS and CDR2 is SASEGT. V shed 6 bases and J 8 bases; nucleotides not matched to a gene: 10. The CDR3 loop spans 14 amino acids. The CDR3 loop is CASRLLQGARGYTF. DNA of the CDR3: TGTGCCAGCAGGCTATTACAGGGGGCGCGGGGCTACACCTTC.

This chain uses TRBV7-2 with TRBJ2-7; D tentatively fits TRBD1 or TRBD2 (5 bases each). Trimming removed 6 bases from V and 5 bases from J, with 20 bases in between. The germline CDR1 and CDR2 sequences are SGHTA and FQGNSA. The CDR3 runs to 15 residues. The CDR3 loop reads CASSFRGRWADEQYF. The CDR3 DNA reads TGTGCCAGCAGTTTCCGGGGCCGATGGGCCGACGAGCAGTACTTC.

This clonotype was picked up many times. This sequence joins TRBV15 and TRBJ1-1; the match to TRBD1 covers 10 bases. The ends lost 4 bases at V and 1 base at J; junction bases unmatched: 3. The CDR3 runs to 15 residues. CDR1 and CDR2 (germline): LNHNV, YYDKDF (reference sequence). The CDR3 DNA sequence: TGTGCCACCAGCACACGACAGGGGGCGAACACTGAAGCTTTCTTT. This sequence encodes CATSTRQGANTEAFF.

The table lists this clonotype with many counts. The chain employs TRBV12-3 or TRBV12-4 and TRBJ1-1; possibly TRBD1 for D (5 bases). V was clipped by 10 bases and J by 4 bases, with 19 bases between them. The CDR3 contains 14 residues. CDR3 coding DNA: TGTGCCACCTCCCGGCGGGGGGTGAGCACTGAAGCTTTCTTT. Its protein product is CATSRRGVSTEAFF.

This clonotype was found many times. J is TRBJ2-7 and V is TRBV5-5; possible D gene TRBD2, 5 bases. Per germline, CDR1 SGHKS and CDR2 YYEKEE (reference sequence). With 0 bases removed from V and 5 bases from J, the gap between germline ends came to 12 bases. CDR3 length equals 14 residues. The CDR3 loop reads CASSLARALNEQYF. CDR3 coding DNA: TGTGCCAGCAGCTTGGCGCGGGCCCTAAACGAGCAGTACTTC. The entire variable domain, with the rest obtained from reference TRBV5-5 and TRBJ2-7, is as follows: DAGVTQSPTHLIKTRGQQVTLRCSPISGHKSVSWYQQVLGQGPQFIFQYYEKEERGRGNFPDRFSARQFPNYSSELNVNALLLGDSALYLCASSLARALNEQYFGPGTRLTVT.

This clonotype has a count of ten or more. The chain has TRBV7-9 and TRBJ2-3, with TRBD1 matching over 9 bases. The CDR3 totals 16 residues. Losses at the gene ends were 4 bases for V and 1 base for J; bases not matched to a gene: 6. Germline V gene sequence: CDR1 SEHNR, CDR2 FQNEAQ (reference sequence). This chain's CDR3 is CASSSGRDRGTDTQYF. The CDR3 DNA follows: TGTGCCAGCAGCTCTGGCCGGGACAGGGGCACAGATACGCAGTATTTT. Using reference TRBV7-9 and TRBJ2-3 for the parts outside the CDR3, the full variable domain is DTGVSQNPRHKITKRGQNVTFRCDPISEHNRLYWYRQTLGQGPEFLTYFQNEAQLEKSRLLSDRFSAERPKGSFSTLEIQRTEQGDSAMYLCASSSGRDRGTDTQYFGPGTRLTVL.

This clonotype has a count of ten or more. The germline gene is not matched at one end of the junction; a read error may be the cause. The V gene is TRBV19, the J gene TRBJ1-1, with D perhaps matching TRBD1 (6 bases). CDR1 and CDR2 (germline): LNHDA, SQIVND (reference sequence). This CDR3 contains 13 residues. CDR3 in amino acids: CASSTGLNTEAFF. The CDR3 DNA reads TGTGCCAGCAGTACAGGGCTGAACACTGAAGCTTTCTTT.

This clonotype was seen only a few times. V and J are TRBV18 and TRBJ2-4; the match to TRBD1 covers 8 bases. The J call may be wrong; the DNA end is better matched by TRBJ2-5. The CDR3 length is 17 residues. Germline V gives CDR1 KGHSH, CDR2 LQKENI. The CDR3 DNA reads as TGTGCCAGCTCCCTCGGGGGCAGGGGGCGACGGGAAGAGACCCAGTACTTC. Translation: CASSLGGRGRREETQYF.

The table lists this clonotype with many counts. This chain joins TRBV6-1 and TRBJ1-2, with D possibly TRBD1 on 6 matching bases. Germline V gene data show CDR1 as MNHNS and CDR2 as SASEGT. The V end lost 5 bases, the J end lost 4 bases, and 11 bases lay between the germline ends. The CDR3 has 13 amino acids. The CDR3 coding sequence is TGTGCCAGCAGTCAACAGGGAACCTATGGCTACACCTTC. Protein sequence: CASSQQGTYGYTF.

The table lists this clonotype with many counts. The chain couples TRBV12-3 or TRBV12-4 to TRBJ2-7; 7 bases are a match to TRBD1. V trimming: 2 bases; J trimming: 5 bases; junction bases outside the gene matches: 6. CDR3 size: 14 residues. In DNA form, the CDR3 reads TGTGCCAGCAGTTTAAGAGGGACAGACAACGAGCAGTACTTC. Its translation is CASSLRGTDNEQYF.

Ten or more counts support this clonotype. This chain uses TRBV6-2 or TRBV6-3 with TRBJ2-7; TRBD2 matches 11 bases. The junction had 4 bases not matched to a gene; V was cut back by 6 bases and J by 0 bases. The CDR3 is 15 residues long. The germline V gene has CDR1 MNHEY and CDR2 SVGEGT. The CDR3 protein is CASRPSGRSSYEQYF. CDR3 nucleotide sequence: TGTGCCAGCAGGCCTAGCGGGAGGAGCTCCTACGAGCAGTACTTC.

This clonotype was seen only a few times. The chain has TRBV18 and TRBJ2-7; TRBD1 matches at 10 bases. Germline CDR1 and CDR2: KGHSH and LQKENI. The length of the CDR3 is 15 residues. V lost 6 bases to trimming and J lost 4 bases; unmatched junction nucleotides: 9. The CDR3 loop reads CASSLGQGDFYEQYF. The CDR3, as DNA: TGTGCCAGCTCCCTCGGACAGGGGGATTTTTACGAGCAGTACTTC.